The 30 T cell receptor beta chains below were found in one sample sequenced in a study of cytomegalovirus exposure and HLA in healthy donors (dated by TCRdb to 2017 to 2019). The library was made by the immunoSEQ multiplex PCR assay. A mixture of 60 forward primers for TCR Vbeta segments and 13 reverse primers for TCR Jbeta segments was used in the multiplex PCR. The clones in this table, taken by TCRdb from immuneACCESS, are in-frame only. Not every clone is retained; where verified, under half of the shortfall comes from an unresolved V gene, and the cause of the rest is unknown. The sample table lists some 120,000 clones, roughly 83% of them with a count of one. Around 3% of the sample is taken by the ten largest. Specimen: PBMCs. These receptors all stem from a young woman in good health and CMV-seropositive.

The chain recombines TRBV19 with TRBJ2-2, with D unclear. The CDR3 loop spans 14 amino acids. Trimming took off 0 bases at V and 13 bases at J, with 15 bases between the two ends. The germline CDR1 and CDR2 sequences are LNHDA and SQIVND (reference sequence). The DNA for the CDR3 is TGTGCCAGTAGTATAGATCGGTACCGGGTGGGGCTGTTTTTT. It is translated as CASSIDRYRVGLFF. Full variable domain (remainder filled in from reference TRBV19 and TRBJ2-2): DGGITQSPKYLFRKEGQNVTLSCEQNLNHDAMYWYRQDPGQGLRLIYYSQIVNDFQKGDIAEGYSVSREKKESFPLTVTSAQKNPTAFYLCASSIDRYRVGLFFGEGSRLTVL.

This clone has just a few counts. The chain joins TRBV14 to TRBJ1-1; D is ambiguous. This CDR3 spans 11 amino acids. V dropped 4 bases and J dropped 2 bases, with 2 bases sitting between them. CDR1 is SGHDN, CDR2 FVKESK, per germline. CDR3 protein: CASSLNTEAFF. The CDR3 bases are TGTGCCAGCAGCCTAAACACTGAAGCTTTCTTT.

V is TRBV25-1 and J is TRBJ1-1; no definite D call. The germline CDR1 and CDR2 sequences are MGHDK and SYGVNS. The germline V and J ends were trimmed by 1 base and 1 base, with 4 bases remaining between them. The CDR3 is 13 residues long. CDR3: CASSESGNTEAFF. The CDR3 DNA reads TGTGCCAGCAGTGAATCGGGGAACACTGAAGCTTTCTTT.

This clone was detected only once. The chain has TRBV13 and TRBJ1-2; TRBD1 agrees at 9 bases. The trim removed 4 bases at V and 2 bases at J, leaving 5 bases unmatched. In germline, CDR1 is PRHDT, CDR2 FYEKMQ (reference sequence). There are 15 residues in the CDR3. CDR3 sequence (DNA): TGTGCCAGCAGCTCGACAGGGGGGGAAAACTATGGCTACACCTTC. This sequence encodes CASSSTGGENYGYTF. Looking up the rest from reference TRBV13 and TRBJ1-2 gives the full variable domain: AAGVIQSPRHLIKEKRETATLKCYPIPRHDTVYWYQQGPGQDPQFLISFYEKMQSDKGSIPDRFSAQQFSDYHSELNMSSLELGDSALYFCASSSTGGENYGYTFGSGTRLTVV.

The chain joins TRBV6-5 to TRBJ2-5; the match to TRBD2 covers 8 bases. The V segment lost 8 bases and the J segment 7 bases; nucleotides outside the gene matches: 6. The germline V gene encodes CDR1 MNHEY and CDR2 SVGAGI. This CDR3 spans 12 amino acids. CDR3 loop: CASLKSGGTQYF. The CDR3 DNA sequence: TGTGCCAGCTTAAAGAGCGGGGGGACCCAGTACTTC.

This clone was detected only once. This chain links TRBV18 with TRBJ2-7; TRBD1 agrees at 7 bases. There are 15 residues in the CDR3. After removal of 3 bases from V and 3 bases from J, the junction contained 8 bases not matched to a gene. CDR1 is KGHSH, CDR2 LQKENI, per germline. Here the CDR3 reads CASSPPGTVGYEQYF. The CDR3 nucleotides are TGTGCCAGCTCACCTCCTGGGACAGTTGGCTACGAGCAGTACTTC.

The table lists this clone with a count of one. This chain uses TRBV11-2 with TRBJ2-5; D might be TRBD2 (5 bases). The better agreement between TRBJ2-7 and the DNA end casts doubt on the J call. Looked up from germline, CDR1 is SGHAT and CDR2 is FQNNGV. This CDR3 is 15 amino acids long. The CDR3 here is CASTHSREIVYEQYF. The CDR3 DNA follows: TGTGCCAGCACCCATTCCCGGGAAATAGTCTACGAGCAGTACTTC.

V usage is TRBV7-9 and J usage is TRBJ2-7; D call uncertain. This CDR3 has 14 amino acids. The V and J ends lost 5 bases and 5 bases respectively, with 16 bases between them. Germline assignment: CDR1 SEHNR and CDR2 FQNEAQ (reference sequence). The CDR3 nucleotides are TGTGCCAGCAGCCTACAGACCCTCACGGACGAGCAGTACTTC. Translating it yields CASSLQTLTDEQYF.

CDR3 amino acids: CASSYDGGGPYEQYF. CDR3 DNA sequence: TGTGCCAGCAGTTACGATGGGGGAGGGCCCTACGAGCAGTACTTC. The chain combines TRBV6-5 with TRBJ2-7; 7 positions agree with TRBD2. Germline V lookup: CDR1 MNHEY, CDR2 SVGAGI. V shed 2 bases, J shed 2 bases, and the junction held 6 bases outside the gene matches. CDR3 length: 15 amino acids.

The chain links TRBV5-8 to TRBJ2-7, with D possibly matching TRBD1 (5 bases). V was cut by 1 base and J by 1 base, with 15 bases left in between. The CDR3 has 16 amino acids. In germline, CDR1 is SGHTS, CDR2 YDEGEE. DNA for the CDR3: TGTGCCAGCAGCTTGCTCCGGCAGGGCCAATCCTACGAGCAGTACTTC. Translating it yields CASSLLRQGQSYEQYF.

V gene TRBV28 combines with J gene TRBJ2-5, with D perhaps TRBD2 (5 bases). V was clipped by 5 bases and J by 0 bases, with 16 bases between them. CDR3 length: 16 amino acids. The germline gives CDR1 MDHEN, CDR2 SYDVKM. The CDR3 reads CASSPRGVWYQETQYF. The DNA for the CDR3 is TGTGCCAGCAGTCCCCGGGGAGTGTGGTACCAAGAGACCCAGTACTTC.

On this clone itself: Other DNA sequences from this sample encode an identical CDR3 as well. Here the CDR3 reads CASSLGQGTGNTIYF. The CDR3 DNA follows: TGTGCCAGCAGCTTAGGGCAGGGGACTGGAAACACCATATATTTT. The chain uses TRBV7-9 and TRBJ1-3, with a weak D call TRBD1 (6 bases). Trimming removed 1 base from V and 2 bases from J, with 9 bases in between. CDR1 and CDR2 (germline): SEHNR, FQNEAQ (reference sequence). The CDR3 runs 15 residues.

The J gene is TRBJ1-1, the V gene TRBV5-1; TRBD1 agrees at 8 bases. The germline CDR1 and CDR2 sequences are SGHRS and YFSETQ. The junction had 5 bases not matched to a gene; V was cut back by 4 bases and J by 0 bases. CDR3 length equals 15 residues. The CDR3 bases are TGCGCCAGCAGCCCAATGGGACAGGTGAACACTGAAGCTTTCTTT. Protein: CASSPMGQVNTEAFF.

In DNA form, the CDR3 reads TGCGCCAGCAGCTTGTCCCGCGGAGGGGTCTCAGATACGCAGTATTTT. Its translation: CASSLSRGGVSDTQYF. V and J are TRBV5-1 and TRBJ2-3; maybe TRBD2 (6 bases). From germline, CDR1 is SGHRS and CDR2 YFSETQ. The CDR3 runs to 16 residues. V gave up 1 base and J gave up 4 bases, with 16 bases separating them.

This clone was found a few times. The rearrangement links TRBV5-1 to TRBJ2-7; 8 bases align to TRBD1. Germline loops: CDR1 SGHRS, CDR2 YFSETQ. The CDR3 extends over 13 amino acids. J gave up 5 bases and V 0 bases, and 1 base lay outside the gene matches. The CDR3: CASSLDRGDEQYF. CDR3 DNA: TGCGCCAGCAGCTTGGACAGGGGGGACGAGCAGTACTTC.

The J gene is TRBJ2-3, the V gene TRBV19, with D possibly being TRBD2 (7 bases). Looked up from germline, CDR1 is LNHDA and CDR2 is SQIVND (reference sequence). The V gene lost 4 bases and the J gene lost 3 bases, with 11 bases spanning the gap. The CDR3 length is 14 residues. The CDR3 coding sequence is TGTGCCAGTAGTAGGGGGGGCGTAACAGATACGCAGTATTTT. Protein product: CASSRGGVTDTQYF.

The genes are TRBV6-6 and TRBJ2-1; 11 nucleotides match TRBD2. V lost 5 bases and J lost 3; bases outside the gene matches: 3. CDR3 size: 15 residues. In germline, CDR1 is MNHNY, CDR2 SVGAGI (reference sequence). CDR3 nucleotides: TGTGCCAGCAGTCCAACTAGCGGGAGCTACAATGAGCAGTTCTTC. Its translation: CASSPTSGSYNEQFF.

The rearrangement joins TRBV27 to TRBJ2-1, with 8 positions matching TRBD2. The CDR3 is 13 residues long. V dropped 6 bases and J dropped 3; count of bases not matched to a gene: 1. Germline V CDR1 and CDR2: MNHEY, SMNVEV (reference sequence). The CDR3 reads CASRAGVYNEQFF. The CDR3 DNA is TGTGCCAGCAGAGCGGGAGTCTACAATGAGCAGTTCTTC.

This CDR3 reads CASTSGGDYTNTEAFF. Written as DNA, the CDR3 is TGTGCCAGCACCAGTGGGGGGGATTATACGAACACTGAAGCTTTCTTT. The chain uses TRBV9 and TRBJ1-1; tentatively, D is TRBD1 (5 bases). There are 16 residues in the CDR3. Trimming removed 6 bases at V and 1 base at J, with 19 bases between. Germline V gives CDR1 SGDLS, CDR2 YYNGEE.

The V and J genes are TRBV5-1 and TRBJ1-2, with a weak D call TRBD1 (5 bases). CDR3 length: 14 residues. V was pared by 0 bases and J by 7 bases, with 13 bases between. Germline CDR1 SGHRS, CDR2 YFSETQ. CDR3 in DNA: TGCGCCAGCAGCTTGGTAACGGGGGATGGTGGCTACACCTTC. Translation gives CASSLVTGDGGYTF.

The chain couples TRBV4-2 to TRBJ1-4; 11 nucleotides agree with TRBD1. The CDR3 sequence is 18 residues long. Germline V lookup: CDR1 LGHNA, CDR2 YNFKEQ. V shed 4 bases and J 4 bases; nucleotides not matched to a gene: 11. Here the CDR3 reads CASSPDPGQGEYNEKLFF. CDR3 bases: TGTGCCAGCAGCCCAGACCCGGGACAGGGGGAATATAATGAAAAACTGTTTTTT.

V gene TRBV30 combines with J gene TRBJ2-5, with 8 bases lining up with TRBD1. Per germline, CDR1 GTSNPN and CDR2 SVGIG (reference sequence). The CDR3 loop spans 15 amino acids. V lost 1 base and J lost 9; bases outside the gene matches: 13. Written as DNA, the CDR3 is TGTGCCTGGAGTGCCCTGGACAGGGATATGGAGGCCCAGTACTTC. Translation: CAWSALDRDMEAQYF.

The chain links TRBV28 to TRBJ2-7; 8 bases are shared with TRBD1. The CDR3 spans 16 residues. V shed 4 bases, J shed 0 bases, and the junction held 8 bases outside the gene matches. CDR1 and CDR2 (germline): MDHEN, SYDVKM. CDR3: CASSSPDRGISYEQYF. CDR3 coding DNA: TGTGCCAGCAGTTCCCCAGACAGGGGAATCTCCTACGAGCAGTACTTC.

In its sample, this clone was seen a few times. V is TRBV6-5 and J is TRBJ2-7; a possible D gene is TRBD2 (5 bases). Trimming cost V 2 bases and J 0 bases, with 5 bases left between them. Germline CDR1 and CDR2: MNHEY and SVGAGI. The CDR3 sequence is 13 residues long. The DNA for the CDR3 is TGTGCCAGCAGTTACGAGGGCTCCTACGAGCAGTACTTC. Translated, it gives CASSYEGSYEQYF.

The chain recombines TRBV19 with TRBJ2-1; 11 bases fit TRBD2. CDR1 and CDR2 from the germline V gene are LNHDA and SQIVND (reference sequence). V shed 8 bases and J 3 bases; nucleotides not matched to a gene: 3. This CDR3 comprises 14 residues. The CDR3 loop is CASAGTSGYNEQFF. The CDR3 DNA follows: TGTGCCAGTGCTGGGACTAGCGGCTACAATGAGCAGTTCTTC.

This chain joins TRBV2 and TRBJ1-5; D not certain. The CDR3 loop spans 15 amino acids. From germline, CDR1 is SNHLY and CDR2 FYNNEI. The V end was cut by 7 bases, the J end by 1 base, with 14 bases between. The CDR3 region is CASKKERRSNQPQHF. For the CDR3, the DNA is TGTGCCAGCAAGAAGGAAAGGAGAAGCAATCAGCCCCAGCATTTT.

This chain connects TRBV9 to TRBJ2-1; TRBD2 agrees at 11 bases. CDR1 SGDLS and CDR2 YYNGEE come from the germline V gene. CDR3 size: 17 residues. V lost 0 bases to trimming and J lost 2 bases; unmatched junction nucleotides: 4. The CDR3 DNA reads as TGTGCCAGCAGCGTAGACATGGGACTAGCGGCCTACAATGAGCAGTTCTTC. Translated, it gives CASSVDMGLAAYNEQFF.

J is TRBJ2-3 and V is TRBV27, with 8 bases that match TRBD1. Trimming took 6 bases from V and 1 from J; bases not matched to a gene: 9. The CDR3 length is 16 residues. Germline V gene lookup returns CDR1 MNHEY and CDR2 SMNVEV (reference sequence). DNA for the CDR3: TGTGCCAGCAGGCCTAGGACAGGGTATGGCACAGATACGCAGTATTTT. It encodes CASRPRTGYGTDTQYF.

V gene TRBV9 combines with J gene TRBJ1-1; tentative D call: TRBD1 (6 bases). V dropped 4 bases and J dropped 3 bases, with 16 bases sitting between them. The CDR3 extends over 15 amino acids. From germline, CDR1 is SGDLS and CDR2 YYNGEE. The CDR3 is CASSSLGGSYTEAFF. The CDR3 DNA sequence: TGTGCCAGCAGCTCCCTTGGGGGCAGTTACACTGAAGCTTTCTTT.

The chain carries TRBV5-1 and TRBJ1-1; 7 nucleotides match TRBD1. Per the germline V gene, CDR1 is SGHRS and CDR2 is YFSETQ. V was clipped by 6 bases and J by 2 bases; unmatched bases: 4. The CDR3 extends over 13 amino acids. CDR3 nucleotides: TGCGCCAGCAACCGGGACAGTAACACTGAAGCTTTCTTT. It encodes CASNRDSNTEAFF.